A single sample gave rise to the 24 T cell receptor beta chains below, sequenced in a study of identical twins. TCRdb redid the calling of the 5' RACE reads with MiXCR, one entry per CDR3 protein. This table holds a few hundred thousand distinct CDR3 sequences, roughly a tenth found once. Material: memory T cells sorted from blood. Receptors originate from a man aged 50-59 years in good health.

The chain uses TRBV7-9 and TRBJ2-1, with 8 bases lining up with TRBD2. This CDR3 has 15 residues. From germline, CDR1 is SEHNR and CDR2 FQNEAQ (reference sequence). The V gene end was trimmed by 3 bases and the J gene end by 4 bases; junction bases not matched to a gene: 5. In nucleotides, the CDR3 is TGTGCCAGCAGCTTGCGGGGGGCCTCGTACAATGAGCAGTTCTTC. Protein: CASSLRGASYNEQFF.

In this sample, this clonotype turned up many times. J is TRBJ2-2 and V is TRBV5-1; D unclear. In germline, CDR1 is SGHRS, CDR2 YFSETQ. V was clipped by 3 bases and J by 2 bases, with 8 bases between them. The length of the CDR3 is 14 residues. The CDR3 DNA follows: TGCGCCAGCAGCTCGGCCAGTAACACCGGGGAGCTGTTTTTT. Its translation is CASSSASNTGELFF.

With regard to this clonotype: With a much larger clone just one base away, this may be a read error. In DNA, the CDR3 is TGTGCCAGCAGTGAGGGACCAGCGGGAGGTGACGAGCAGTACTTC. It is translated as CASSEGPAGGDEQYF. The chain couples TRBV2 to TRBJ2-7; 9 nucleotides line up with TRBD2. The CDR3 covers 15 residues. V lost 3 bases to trimming and J lost 5 bases; unmatched junction nucleotides: 8. Germline V gene lookup returns CDR1 SNHLY and CDR2 FYNNEI.

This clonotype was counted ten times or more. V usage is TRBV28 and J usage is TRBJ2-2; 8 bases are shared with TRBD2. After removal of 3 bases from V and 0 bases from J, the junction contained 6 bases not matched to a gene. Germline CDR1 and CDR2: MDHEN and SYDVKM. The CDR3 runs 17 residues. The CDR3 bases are TGTGCCAGCAGTTTCAATCTCGGGGGGGCGAACACCGGGGAGCTGTTTTTT. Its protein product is CASSFNLGGANTGELFF.

The CDR3 DNA reads TGTGCCAGCAGTTACTCGACGGGAGGGGACACTGAAGCTTTCTTT. Translation gives CASSYSTGGDTEAFF. This chain links TRBV6-5 with TRBJ1-1; TRBD1 might be the D (5 bases). Germline V gene data show CDR1 as MNHEY and CDR2 as SVGAGI. V was cut by 0 bases and J by 3 bases, with 11 bases left in between. The CDR3 contains 15 residues.

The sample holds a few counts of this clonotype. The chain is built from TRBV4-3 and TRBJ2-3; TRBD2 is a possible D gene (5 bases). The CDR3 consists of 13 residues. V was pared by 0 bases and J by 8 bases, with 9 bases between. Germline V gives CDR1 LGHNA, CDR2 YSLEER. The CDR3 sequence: CASSQDKGGTQYF. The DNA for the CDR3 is TGCGCCAGCAGCCAAGATAAAGGAGGTACGCAGTATTTT.

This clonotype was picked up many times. The CDR3 sequence is CASTNRDGATYEQYF. For the CDR3, the DNA is TGTGCCAGCACCAACAGGGACGGAGCGACCTACGAGCAGTACTTC. The V and J genes are TRBV5-6 and TRBJ2-7; D perhaps matches TRBD1 (6 bases). Germline CDR1 SGHDT, CDR2 YYEEEE. V was clipped by 6 bases and J by 2 bases, with 18 bases between them. CDR3 length: 15 amino acids. Supplemented by reference TRBV5-6 and TRBJ2-7, the full variable domain reads DAGVTQSPTHLIKTRGQQVTLRCSPKSGHDTVSWYQQALGQGPQFIFQYYEEEERQRGNFPDRFSGHQFPNYSSELNVNALLLGDSALYLCASTNRDGATYEQYFGPGTRLTVT.

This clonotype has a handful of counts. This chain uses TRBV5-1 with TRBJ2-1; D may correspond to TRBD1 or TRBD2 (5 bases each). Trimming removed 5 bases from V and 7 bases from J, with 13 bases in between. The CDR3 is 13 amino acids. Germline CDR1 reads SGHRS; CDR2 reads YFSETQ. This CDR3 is CASRTQEGNEQFF. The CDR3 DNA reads TGCGCCAGCAGGACTCAAGAGGGGAATGAGCAGTTCTTC.

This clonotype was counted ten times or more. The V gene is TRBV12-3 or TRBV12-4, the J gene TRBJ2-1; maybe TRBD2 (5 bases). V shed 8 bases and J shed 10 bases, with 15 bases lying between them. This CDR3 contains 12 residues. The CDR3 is CASGLNPSEQFF. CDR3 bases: TGTGCCAGCGGACTTAACCCTTCGGAGCAGTTCTTC.

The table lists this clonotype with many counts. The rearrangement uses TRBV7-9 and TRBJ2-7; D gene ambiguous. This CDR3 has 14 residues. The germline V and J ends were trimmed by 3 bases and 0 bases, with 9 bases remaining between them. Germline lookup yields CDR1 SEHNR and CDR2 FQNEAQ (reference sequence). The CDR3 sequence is CASSFDKSSYEQYF. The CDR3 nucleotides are TGTGCCAGCAGCTTTGACAAGAGCTCCTACGAGCAGTACTTC.

DNA for the CDR3: TGTGCCAGCAGCCCACCATGGGACAGGGTGGGAGAGACCCAGTACTTC. This codes for CASSPPWDRVGETQYF. The chain recombines TRBV11-2 with TRBJ2-5; 9 nucleotides match TRBD1. The V and J ends lost 5 bases and 4 bases, in that order; junction bases with no gene match: 11. Looked up from germline, CDR1 is SGHAT and CDR2 is FQNNGV. The CDR3 is made up of 16 amino acids.

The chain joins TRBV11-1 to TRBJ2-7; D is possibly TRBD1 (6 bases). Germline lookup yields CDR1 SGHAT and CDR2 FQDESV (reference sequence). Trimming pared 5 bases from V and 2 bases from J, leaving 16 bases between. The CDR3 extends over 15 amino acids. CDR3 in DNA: TGTGCCAGCAGCCCCCGGGGCAGGGGTGCCTACGAGCAGTACTTC. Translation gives CASSPRGRGAYEQYF.

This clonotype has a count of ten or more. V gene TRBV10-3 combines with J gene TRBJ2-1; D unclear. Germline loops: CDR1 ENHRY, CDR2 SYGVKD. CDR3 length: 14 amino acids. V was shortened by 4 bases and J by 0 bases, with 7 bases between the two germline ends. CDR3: CAISGTSSYNEQFF. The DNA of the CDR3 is TGTGCCATCAGTGGTACGAGCTCCTACAATGAGCAGTTCTTC.

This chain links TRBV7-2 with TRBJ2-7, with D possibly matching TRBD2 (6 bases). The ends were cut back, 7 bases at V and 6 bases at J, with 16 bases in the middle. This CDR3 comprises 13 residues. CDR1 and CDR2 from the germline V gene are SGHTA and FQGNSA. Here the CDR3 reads CASTLGGRCEQYF. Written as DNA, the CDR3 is TGTGCCAGCACCCTCGGAGGGAGGTGCGAGCAGTACTTC.

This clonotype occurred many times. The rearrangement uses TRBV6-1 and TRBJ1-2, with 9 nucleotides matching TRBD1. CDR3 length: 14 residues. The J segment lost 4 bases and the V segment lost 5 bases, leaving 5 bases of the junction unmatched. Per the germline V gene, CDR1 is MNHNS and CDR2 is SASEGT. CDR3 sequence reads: CASSSTGGVYGYTF. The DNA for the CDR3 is TGTGCCAGCAGTAGTACAGGGGGCGTCTATGGCTACACCTTC.

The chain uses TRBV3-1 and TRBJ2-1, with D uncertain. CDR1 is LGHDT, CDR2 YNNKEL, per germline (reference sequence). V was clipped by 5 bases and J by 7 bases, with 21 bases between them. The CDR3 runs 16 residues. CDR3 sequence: CASSEIPGSQANEQFF. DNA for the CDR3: TGTGCCAGCAGCGAGATCCCCGGGTCTCAAGCTAATGAGCAGTTCTTC.

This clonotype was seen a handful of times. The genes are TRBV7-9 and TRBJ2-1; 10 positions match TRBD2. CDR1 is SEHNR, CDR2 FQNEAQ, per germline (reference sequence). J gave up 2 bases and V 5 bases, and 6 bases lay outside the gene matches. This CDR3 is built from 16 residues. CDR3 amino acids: CASSPRLAGAYNEQFF. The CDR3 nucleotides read TGTGCCAGCAGCCCTCGCCTAGCGGGAGCCTACAATGAGCAGTTCTTC.

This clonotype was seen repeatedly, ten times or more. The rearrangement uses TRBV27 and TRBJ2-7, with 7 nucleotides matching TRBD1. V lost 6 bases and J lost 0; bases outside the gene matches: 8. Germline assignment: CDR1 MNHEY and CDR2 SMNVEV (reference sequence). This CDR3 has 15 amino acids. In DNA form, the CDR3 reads TGTGCCAGCAGCCCTACAGGGGCGAGCTCCTACGAGCAGTACTTC. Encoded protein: CASSPTGASSYEQYF.

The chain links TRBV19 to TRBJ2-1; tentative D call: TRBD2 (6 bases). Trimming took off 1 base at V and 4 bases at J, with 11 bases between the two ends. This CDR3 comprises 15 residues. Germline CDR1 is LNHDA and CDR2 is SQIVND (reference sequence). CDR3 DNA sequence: TGTGCCAGTAGTATAGGACTAGTGGGGTACAATGAGCAGTTCTTC. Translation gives CASSIGLVGYNEQFF.

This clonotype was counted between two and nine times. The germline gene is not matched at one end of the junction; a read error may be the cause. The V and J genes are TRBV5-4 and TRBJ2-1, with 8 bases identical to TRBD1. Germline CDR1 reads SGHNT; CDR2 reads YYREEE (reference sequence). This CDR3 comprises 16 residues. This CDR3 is CASSSAGGRSYNGQFF. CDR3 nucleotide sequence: TGTGCCAGCAGCTCGGCAGGGGGCCGTTCCTACAATGGGCAGTTCTTC.

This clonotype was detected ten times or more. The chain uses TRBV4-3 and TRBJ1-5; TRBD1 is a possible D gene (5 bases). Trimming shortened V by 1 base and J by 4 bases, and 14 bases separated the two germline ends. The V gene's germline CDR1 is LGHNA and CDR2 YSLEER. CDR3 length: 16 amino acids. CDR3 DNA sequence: TGCGCCAGCAGCCAAGCCTTGGGGGGGATAAATCAGCCCCAGCATTTT. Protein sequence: CASSQALGGINQPQHF.

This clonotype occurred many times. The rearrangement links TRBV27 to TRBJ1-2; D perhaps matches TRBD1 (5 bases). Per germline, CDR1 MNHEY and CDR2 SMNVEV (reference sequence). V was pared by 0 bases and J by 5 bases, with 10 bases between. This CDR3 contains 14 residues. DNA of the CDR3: TGTGCCAGCAGTTTATCCGCCAGGGTGTATGGCTACACCTTC. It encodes CASSLSARVYGYTF.

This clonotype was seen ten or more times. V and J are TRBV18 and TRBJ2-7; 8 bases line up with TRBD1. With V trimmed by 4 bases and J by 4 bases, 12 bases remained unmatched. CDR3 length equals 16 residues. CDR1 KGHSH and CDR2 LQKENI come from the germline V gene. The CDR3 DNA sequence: TGTGCCAGCTCACGCATACCGGGACAGGCGAGATACGAGCAGTACTTC. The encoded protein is CASSRIPGQARYEQYF.

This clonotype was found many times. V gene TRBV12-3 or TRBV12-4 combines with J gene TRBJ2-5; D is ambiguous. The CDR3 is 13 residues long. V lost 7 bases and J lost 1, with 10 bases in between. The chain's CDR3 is CASTYDTQETQYF. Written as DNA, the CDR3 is TGTGCCAGCACCTATGACACCCAAGAGACCCAGTACTTC.